This T cell receptor beta chain was retrieved from a study of shared clonotypes between healthy human individuals. Here immunoSEQ multiplex PCR was the method, and the copy in TCRdb shows in-frame clones only, minus some. The top ten clones hold roughly 1.5% of a sample with roughly 1 million clones, approximately 70% of them seen once. The germline V gene encodes CDR1 SGHTA and CDR2 FQGTGA. The V end lost 5 bases, the J end lost 1 base, and 11 bases lay between the germline ends. The CDR3 consists of 15 residues. The sample was memory CD4+ T cells sorted from blood. The subset was: CD45RA-negative fraction. The chain is built from TRBV7-3 and TRBJ2-2; a weak D match, TRBD1 (6 bases). The receptor was isolated from a man aged 18-30 years in good health. CDR3 sequence reads: CASSPHRENTGELFF. CDR3 sequence (DNA): TGTGCCAGCAGCCCCCACAGGGAGAACACCGGGGAGCTGTTTTTT. The full variable domain, with the rest looked up from reference TRBV7-3 and TRBJ2-2, is GAGVSQTPSNKVTEKGKYVELRCDPISGHTALYWYRQSLGQGPEFLIYFQGTGAADDSGLPNDRFFAVRPEGSVSTLKIQRTERGDSAVYLCASSPHRENTGELFFGEGSRLTVL.